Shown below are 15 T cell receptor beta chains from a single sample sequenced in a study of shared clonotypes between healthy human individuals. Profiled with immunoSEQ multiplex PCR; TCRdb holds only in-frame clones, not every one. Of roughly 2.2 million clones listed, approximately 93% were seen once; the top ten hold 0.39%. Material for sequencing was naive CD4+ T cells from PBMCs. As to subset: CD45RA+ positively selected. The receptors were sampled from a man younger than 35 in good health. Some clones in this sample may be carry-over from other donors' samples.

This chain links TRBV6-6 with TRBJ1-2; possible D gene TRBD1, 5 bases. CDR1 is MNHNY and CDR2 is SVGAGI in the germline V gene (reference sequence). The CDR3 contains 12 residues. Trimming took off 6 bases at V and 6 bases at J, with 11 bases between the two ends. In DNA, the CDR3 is TGTGCCAGCAGACAGGAAACCCATGGCTACACCTTC. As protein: CASRQETHGYTF.

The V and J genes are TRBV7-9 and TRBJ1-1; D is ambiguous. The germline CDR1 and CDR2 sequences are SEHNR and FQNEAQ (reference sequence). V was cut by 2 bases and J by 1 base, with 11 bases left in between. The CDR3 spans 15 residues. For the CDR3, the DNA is TGTGCCAGCAGCTTACCCGGGCCACCGAACACTGAAGCTTTCTTT. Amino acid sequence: CASSLPGPPNTEAFF. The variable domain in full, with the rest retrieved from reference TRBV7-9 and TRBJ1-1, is DTGVSQNPRHKITKRGQNVTFRCDPISEHNRLYWYRQTLGQGPEFLTYFQNEAQLEKSRLLSDRFSAERPKGSFSTLEIQRTEQGDSAMYLCASSLPGPPNTEAFFGQGTRLTVV.

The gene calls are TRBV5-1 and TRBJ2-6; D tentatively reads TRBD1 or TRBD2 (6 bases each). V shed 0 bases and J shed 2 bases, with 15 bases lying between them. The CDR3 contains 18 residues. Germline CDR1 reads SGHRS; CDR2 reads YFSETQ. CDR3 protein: CASSLAEGVPPGANVLTF. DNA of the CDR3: TGCGCCAGCAGCTTGGCGGAGGGGGTTCCTCCTGGGGCCAACGTCCTGACTTTC.

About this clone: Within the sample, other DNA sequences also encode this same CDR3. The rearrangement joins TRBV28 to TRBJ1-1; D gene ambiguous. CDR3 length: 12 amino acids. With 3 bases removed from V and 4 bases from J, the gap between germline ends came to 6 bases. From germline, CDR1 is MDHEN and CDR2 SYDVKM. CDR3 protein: CASSLSGTEAFF. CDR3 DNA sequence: TGTGCCAGCAGTTTGTCAGGCACTGAAGCTTTCTTT.

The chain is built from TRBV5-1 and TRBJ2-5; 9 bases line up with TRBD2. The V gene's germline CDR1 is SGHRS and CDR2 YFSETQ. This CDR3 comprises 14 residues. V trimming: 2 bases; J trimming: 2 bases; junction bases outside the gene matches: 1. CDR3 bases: TGCGCCAGCAGCTTTGCGGGAGGGCAAGAGACCCAGTACTTC. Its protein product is CASSFAGGQETQYF.

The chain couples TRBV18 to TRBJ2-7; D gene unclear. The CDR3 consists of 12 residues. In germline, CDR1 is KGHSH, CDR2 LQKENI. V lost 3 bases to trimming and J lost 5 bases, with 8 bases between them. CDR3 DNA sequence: TGTGCCAGCTCACCCACACAGAACGAGCAGTACTTC. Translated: CASSPTQNEQYF. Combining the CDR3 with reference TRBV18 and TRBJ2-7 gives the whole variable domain NAGVMQNPRHLVRRRGQEARLRCSPMKGHSHVYWYRQLPEEGLKFMVYLQKENIIDESGMPKERFSAEFPKEGPSILRIQQVVRGDSAAYFCASSPTQNEQYFGPGTRLTVT.

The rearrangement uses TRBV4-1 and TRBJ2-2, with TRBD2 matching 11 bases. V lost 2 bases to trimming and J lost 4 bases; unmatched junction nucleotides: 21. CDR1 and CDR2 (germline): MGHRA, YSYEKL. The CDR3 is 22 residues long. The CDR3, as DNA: TGCGCCAGCAGCCAAACCCCCCCAAGGAGCCCTAGCCTAGCGGGAGGCACCGGGGAGCTGTTTTTT. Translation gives CASSQTPPRSPSLAGGTGELFF.

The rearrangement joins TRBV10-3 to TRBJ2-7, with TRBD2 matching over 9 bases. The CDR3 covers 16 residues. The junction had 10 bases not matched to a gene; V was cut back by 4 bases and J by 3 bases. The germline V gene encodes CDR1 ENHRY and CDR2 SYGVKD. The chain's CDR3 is CAISGGLGLAYYEQYF. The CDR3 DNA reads TGTGCCATCAGTGGGGGGTTGGGACTAGCATACTACGAGCAGTACTTC.

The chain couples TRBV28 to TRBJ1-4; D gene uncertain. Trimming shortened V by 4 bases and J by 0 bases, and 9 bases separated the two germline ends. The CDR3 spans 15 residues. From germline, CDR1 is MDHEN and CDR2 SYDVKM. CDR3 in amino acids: CASSSPLSTNEKLFF. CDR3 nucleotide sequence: TGTGCCAGCAGTTCCCCTCTCTCAACTAATGAAAAACTGTTTTTT. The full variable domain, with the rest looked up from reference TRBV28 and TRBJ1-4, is DVKVTQSSRYLVKRTGEKVFLECVQDMDHENMFWYRQDPGLGLRLIYFSYDVKMKEKGDIPEGYSVSREKKERFSLILESASTNQTSMYLCASSSPLSTNEKLFFGSGTQLSVL.

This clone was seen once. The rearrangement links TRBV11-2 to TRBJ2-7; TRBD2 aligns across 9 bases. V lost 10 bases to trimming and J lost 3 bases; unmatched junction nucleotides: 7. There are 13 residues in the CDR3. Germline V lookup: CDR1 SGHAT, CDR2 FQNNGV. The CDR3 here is CATFAGGSYEQYF. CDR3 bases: TGTGCCACCTTCGCGGGAGGGAGCTACGAGCAGTACTTC.

As DNA, the CDR3 is TGTGCCAGAAGCTTGTCCAGGAGCCAGTTCTTC. Amino acids: CARSLSRSQFF. This rearrangement joins TRBV5-3 to TRBJ2-1; D gene ambiguous. TRBV5-3 is filed as an ORF, its function uncertain. This CDR3 has 11 residues. V dropped 1 base and J dropped 13 bases, with 9 bases sitting between them.

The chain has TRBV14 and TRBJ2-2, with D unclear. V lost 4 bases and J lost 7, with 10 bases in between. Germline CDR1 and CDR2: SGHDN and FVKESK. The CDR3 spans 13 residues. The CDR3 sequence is CASSRNAVGELFF. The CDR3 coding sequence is TGTGCCAGCAGCCGGAACGCCGTCGGGGAGCTGTTTTTT.

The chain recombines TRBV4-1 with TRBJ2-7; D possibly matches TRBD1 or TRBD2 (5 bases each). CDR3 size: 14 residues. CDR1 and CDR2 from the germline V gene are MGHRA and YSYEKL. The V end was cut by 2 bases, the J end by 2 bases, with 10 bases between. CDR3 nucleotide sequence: TGCGCCAGCAGCCAACCCGGGACCACCTACGAGCAGTACTTC. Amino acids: CASSQPGTTYEQYF.

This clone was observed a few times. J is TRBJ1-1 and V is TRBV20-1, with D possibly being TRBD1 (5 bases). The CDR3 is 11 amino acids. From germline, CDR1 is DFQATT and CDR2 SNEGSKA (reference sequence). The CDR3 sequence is CSGAMNTEAFF. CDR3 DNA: TGCAGCGGGGCAATGAACACTGAAGCTTTCTTT.

The CDR3 sequence: CASSYSGGPGANVLTF. In nucleotides, the CDR3 is TGTGCCAGCAGTTACTCGGGGGGTCCTGGGGCCAACGTCCTGACTTTC. J is TRBJ2-6 and V is TRBV6-5, with a weak D call TRBD2 (6 bases). This CDR3 region has 16 residues. V dropped 0 bases and J dropped 2 bases, with 8 bases sitting between them. Per the germline V gene, CDR1 is MNHEY and CDR2 is SVGAGI.